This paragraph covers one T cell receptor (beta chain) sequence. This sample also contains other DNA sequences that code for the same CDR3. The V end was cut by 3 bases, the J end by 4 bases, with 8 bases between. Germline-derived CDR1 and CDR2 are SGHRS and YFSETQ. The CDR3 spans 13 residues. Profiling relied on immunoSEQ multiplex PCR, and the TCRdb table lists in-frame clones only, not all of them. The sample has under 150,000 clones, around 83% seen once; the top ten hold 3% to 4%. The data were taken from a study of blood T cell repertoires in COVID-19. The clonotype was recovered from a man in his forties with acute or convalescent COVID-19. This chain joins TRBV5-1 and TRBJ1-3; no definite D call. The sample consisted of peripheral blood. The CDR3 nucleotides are TGCGCCAGCAGCTCGTCCCAGGGAAACACCATATATTTT. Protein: CASSSSQGNTIYF.